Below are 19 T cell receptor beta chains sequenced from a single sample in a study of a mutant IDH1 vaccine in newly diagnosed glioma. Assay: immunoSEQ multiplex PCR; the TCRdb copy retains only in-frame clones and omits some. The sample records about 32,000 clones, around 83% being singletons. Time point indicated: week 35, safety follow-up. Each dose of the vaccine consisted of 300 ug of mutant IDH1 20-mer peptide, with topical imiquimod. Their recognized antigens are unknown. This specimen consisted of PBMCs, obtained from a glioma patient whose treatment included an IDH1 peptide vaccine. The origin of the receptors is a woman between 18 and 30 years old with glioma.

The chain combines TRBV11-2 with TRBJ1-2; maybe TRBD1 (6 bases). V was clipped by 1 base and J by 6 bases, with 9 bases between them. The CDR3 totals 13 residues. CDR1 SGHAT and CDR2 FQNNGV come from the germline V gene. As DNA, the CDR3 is TGTGCCAGCAGCTTAGCCAGGGGCGATGGCTACACCTTC. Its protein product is CASSLARGDGYTF.

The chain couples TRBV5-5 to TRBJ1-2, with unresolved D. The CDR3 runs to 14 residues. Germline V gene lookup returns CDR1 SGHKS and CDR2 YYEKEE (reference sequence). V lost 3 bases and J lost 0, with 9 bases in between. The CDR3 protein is CASSWWSTNYGYTF. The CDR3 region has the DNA TGTGCCAGCAGCTGGTGGTCCACTAACTATGGCTACACCTTC.

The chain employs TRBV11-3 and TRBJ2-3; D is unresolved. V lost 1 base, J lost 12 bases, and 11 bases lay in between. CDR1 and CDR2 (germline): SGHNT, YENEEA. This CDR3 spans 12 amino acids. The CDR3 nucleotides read TGTGCCAGCAGCTTAGTCCAGAATGAACAGTATTTT. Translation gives CASSLVQNEQYF.

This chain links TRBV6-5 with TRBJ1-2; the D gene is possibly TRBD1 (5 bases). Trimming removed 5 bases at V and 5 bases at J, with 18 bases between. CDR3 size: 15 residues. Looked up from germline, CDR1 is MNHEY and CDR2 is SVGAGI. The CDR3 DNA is TGTGCCAGCAGTAGAAACAGGATCTTAGAATATGGCTACACCTTC. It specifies CASSRNRILEYGYTF.

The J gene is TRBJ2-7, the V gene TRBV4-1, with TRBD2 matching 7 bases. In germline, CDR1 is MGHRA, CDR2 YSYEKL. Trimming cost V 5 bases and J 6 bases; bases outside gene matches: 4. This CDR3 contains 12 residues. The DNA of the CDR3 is TGCGCCAGCAGCGAGGGGAGGGGCGAGCAGTACTTC. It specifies CASSEGRGEQYF.

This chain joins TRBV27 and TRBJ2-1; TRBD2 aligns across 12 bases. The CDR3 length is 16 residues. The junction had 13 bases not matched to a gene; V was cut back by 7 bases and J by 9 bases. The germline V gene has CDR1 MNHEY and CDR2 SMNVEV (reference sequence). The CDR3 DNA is TGTGCCAGCACCATTTATTTCTCTAGCGGGGGGGGTGAGCAGTTCTTC. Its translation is CASTIYFSSGGGEQFF.

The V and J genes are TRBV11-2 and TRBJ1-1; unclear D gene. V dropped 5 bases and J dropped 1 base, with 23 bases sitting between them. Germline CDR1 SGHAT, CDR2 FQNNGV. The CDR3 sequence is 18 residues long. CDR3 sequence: CASSPPSAGLNKNTEAFF. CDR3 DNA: TGTGCCAGCAGCCCCCCTTCGGCAGGATTAAACAAGAACACTGAAGCTTTCTTT.

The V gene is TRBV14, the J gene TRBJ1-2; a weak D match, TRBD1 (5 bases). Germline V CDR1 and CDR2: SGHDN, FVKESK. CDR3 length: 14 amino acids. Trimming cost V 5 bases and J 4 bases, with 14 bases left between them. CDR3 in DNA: TGTGCCAGCAGCTCCGGGACTCTCCCCTATGGCTACACCTTC. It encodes CASSSGTLPYGYTF. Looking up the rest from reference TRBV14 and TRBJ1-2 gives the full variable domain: EAGVTQFPSHSVIEKGQTVTLRCDPISGHDNLYWYRRVMGKEIKFLLHFVKESKQDESGMPNNRFLAERTGGTYSTLKVQPAELEDSGVYFCASSSGTLPYGYTFGSGTRLTVV.

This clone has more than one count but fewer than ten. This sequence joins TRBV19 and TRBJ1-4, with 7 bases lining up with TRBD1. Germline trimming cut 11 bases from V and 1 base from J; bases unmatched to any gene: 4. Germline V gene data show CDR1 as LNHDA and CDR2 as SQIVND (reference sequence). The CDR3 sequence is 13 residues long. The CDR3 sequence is CAGWDRTNEKLFF. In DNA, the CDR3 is TGTGCCGGGTGGGACAGAACTAATGAAAAACTGTTTTTT.

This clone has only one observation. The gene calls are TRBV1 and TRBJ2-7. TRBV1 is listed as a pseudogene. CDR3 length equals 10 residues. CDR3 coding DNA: TGCACCAGCGGAACCTACGAGCAGTACTTC. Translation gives CTSGTYEQYF.

This CDR3 is CASSFRSARASGELFF. As DNA, the CDR3 is TGCGCCAGCAGCTTCAGGTCGGCACGGGCCTCCGGGGAGCTGTTTTTT. J is TRBJ2-2 and V is TRBV5-1; D gene ambiguous. The CDR3 runs 16 residues. Per the germline V gene, CDR1 is SGHRS and CDR2 is YFSETQ. The ends were cut back, 2 bases at V and 6 bases at J, with 17 bases in the middle.

CDR3 loop: CASSPQSGPTQSYGYTF. The DNA for the CDR3 is TGCGCCAGCAGCCCTCAATCCGGACCCACACAGTCCTATGGCTACACCTTC. This chain uses TRBV4-1 with TRBJ1-2; D remains unclear. V was trimmed by 4 bases and J by 4 bases, leaving 22 bases between them. The CDR3 runs to 17 residues. Germline-derived CDR1 and CDR2 are MGHRA and YSYEKL.

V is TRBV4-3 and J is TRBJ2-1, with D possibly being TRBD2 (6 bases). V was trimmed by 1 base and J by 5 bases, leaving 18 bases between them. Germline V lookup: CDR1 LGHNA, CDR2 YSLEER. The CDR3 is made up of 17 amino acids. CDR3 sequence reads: CASSQALPVLAHNEQFF. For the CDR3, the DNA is TGCGCCAGCAGCCAAGCCCTTCCTGTACTAGCCCACAATGAGCAGTTCTTC.

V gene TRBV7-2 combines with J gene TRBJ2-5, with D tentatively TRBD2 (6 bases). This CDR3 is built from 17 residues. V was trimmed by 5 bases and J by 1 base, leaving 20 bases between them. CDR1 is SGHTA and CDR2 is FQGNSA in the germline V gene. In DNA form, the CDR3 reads TGTGCCAGCAGCCCCGCGGTCAGGATGGGGGGCCAAGAGACCCAGTACTTC. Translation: CASSPAVRMGGQETQYF.

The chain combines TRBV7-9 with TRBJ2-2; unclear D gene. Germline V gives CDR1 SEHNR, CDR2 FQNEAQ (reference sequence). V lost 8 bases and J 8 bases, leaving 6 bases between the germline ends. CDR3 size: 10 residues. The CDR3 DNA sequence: TGTGCCAGCCATAGGGGGGAGCTGTTTTTT. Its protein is CASHRGELFF.

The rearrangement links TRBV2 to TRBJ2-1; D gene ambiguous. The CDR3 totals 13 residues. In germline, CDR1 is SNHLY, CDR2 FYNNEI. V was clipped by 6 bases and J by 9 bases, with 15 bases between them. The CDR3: CASSRDGSSEQFF. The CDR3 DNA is TGTGCCAGCAGCCGCGACGGTAGTAGTGAGCAGTTCTTC.

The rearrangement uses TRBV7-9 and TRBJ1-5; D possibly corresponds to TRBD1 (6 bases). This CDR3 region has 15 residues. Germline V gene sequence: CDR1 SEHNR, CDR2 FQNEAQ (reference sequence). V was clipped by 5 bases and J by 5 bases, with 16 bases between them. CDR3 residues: CASSPDRLGDQPQHF. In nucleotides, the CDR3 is TGTGCCAGCAGCCCTGACAGGTTGGGGGATCAGCCCCAGCATTTT.

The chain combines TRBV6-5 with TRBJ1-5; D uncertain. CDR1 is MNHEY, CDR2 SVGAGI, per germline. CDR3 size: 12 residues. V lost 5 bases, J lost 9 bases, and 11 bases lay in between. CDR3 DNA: TGTGCCAGCAGTCCTCCCGGTCGGCCCCAGCATTTT. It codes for CASSPPGRPQHF.

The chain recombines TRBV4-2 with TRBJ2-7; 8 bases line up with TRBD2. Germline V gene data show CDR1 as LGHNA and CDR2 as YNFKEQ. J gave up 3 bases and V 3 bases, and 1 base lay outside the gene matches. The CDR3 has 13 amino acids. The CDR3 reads CASSQGLDYEQYF. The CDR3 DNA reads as TGTGCCAGCAGCCAGGGACTAGACTACGAGCAGTACTTC.